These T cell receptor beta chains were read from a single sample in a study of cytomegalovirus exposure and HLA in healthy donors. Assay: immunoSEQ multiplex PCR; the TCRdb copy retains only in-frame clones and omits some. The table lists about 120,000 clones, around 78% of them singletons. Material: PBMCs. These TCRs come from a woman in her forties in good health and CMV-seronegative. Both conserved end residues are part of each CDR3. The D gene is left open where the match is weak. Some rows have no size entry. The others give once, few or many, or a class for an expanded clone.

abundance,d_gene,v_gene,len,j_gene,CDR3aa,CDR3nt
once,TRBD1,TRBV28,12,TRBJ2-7,CASRSGGLEQYF,TGTGCCAGCAGGTCAGGGGGCCTCGAGCAGTACTTC
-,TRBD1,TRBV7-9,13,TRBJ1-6,CASSYRGNSPLHF,TGTGCCAGCAGCTACAGGGGTAATTCACCCCTCCACTTT
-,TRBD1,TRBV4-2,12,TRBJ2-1,CASSHGQGEQFF,TGTGCCAGCAGCCACGGACAGGGTGAGCAGTTCTTC
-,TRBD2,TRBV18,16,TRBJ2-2,CASSPPSGRDTGELFF,TGTGCCAGCTCGCCGCCTAGCGGGAGAGACACCGGGGAGCTGTTTTTT
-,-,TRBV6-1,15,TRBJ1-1,CASSDSPGMNTEAFF,TGTGCCAGCAGTGATTCCCCGGGAATGAACACTGAAGCTTTCTTT
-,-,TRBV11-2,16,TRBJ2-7,CASSSPRLTRLYEQYF,TGTGCCAGCAGCTCCCCTCGTTTAACCCGACTTTACGAGCAGTACTTC
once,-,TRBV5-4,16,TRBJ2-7,CASSLGLVGGRSEQYF,TGTGCCAGCAGCCTTGGACTGGTGGGGGGGCGATCCGAGCAGTACTTC
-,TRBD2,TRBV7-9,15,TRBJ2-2,CASSETSGGSGELFF,TGTGCCAGCAGCGAGACTAGCGGGGGGTCCGGGGAGCTGTTTTTT
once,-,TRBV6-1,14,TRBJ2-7,CASSVRDSRYEQYF,TGTGCCAGCAGTGTCCGGGACTCAAGATACGAGCAGTACTTC
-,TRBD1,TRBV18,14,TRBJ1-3,CASSGTGAGNTIYF,TGTGCCAGCTCAGGGACAGGGGCCGGAAACACCATATATTTT
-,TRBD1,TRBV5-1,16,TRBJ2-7,CASSLPSPGQVYEQYF,TGCGCCAGCAGCTTACCGTCGCCGGGACAGGTTTACGAGCAGTACTTC
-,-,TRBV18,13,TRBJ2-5,CASSPISQETQYF,TGTGCCAGCTCACCAATCTCTCAAGAGACCCAGTACTTC
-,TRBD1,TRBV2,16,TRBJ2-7,CASSGTGPGQRYEQYF,TGTGCCAGCAGTGGTACGGGGCCGGGACAGAGGTACGAGCAGTACTTC
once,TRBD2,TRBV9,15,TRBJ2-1,CASSVYSGDYNEQFF,TGTGCCAGCAGCGTCTATAGCGGGGACTACAATGAGCAGTTCTTC
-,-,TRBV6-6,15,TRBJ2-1,CASSYRQGGRNEQFF,TGTGCCAGCAGTTACAGGCAGGGTGGTCGGAATGAGCAGTTCTTC
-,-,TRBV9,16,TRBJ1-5,CASSPGSGASNQPQHF,TGTGCCAGCAGCCCCGGCAGTGGGGCGAGCAATCAGCCCCAGCATTTT
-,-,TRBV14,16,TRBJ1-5,CAGSQSPRRSNQPQHF,TGTGCCGGCAGCCAAAGCCCTAGGCGAAGCAATCAGCCCCAGCATTTT
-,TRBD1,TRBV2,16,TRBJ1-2,CASSVHWGQGNYGYTF,TGTGCCAGCAGTGTCCACTGGGGACAGGGGAACTATGGCTACACCTTC
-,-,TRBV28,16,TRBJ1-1,CASSLGGGRLNTEAFF,TGTGCCAGCAGTTTGGGTGGGGGGAGGTTGAACACTGAAGCTTTCTTT
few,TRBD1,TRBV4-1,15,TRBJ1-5,CASSQDGTVNQPQHF,TGCGCCAGCAGCCAAGACGGGACAGTCAATCAGCCCCAGCATTTT
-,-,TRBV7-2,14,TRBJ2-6,CAGSPRSGANVLTF,TGTGCCGGCAGCCCCCGCTCTGGGGCCAACGTCCTGACTTTC
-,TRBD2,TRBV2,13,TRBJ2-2,CASSGRGAGELFF,TGTGCCAGCAGTGGACGGGGGGCCGGGGAGCTGTTTTTT
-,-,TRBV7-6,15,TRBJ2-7,CASSLEGGTPWGQYF,TGTGCCAGCAGCTTAGAGGGCGGGACCCCGTGGGGGCAGTACTTC
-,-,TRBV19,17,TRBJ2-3,CASSMIRRDTSTDTQYF,TGTGCCAGTAGTATGATTCGGAGGGATACTAGCACAGATACGCAGTATTTT
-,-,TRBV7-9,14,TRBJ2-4,CASSLEGTGDIQYF,TGTGCCAGCAGCTTAGAGGGCACGGGGGACATTCAGTACTTC
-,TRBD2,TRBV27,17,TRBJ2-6,CASRGLAGASGANVLTF,TGTGCCAGCAGAGGACTAGCGGGAGCGTCTGGGGCCAACGTCCTGACTTTC
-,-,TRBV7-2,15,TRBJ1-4,CASSPQSGQPEKLFF,TGTGCCAGCAGCCCACAAAGCGGACAGCCAGAAAAACTGTTTTTT
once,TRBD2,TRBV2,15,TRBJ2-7,CASSDVRERAYEQYF,TGTGCCAGCAGTGATGTGCGGGAGAGAGCCTACGAGCAGTACTTC